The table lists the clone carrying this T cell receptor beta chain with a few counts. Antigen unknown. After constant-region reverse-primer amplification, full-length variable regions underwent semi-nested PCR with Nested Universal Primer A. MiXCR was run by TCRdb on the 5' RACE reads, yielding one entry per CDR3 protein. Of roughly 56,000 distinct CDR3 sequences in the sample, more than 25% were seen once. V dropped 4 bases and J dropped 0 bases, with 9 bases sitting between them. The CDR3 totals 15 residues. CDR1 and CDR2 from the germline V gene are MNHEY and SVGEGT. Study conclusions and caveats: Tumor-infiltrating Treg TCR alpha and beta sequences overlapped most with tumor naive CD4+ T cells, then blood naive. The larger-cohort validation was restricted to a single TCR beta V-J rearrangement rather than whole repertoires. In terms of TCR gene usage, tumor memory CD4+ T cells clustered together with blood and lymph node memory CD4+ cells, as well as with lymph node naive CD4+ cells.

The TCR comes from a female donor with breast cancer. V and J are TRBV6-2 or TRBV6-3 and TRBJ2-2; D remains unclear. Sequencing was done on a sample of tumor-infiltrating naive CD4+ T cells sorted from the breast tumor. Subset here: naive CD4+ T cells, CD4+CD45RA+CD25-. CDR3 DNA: TGTGCCAGCAGTTTTCAGGTCGCGAACACCGGGGAGCTGTTTTTT. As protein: CASSFQVANTGELFF.